This T cell receptor beta chain was found in a study of persistence of HIV-infected CD4 T cells. Study-wide points: TCR analyses could not target the rare provirus-carrying CMV-responding cells.

There are a few counts of this clone. Its specificity is unknown. Overlapping HIV-1 Gag 15-mer peptides at 0.95 to 1 ug per peptide per mL were used. CD40L-negative CD69-negative CD45RO-high memory CD4+ T cells were sorted as populations depleted of antigen-responding cells. These HIV-1-infected adults initiated suppressive ART in chronic infection. PBMCs were depleted of CD8+ T cells before stimulation. Germline V gives CDR1 DFQATT, CDR2 SNEGSKA (reference sequence). Germline trimming cut 3 bases from V and 2 bases from J; bases unmatched to any gene: 8. The CDR3 covers 16 residues. This was the immunoSEQ version 4 assay in survey mode. Each sample used up to about 1 ug genomic DNA diluted to roughly 10 ng/uL. Repertoires were generated with immunoSEQ multiplex PCR, while TCRdb's copy carries only in-frame clones and drops some. The sample shows 35,000 to 45,000 clones, approximately 87% of them seen only once.

This receptor was taken from an adult with HIV. The donor label of this sample is uncertain. The source was cultured CD4+ T cells from PBMCs, collected from a patient who received antiretroviral therapy. The V call is TRBV20-1, the J call TRBJ2-2, with 8 bases that match TRBD2. The CDR3 loop is CSASLAAGGNTGELFF. The DNA for the CDR3 is TGCAGTGCTAGTTTGGCGGCGGGGGGCAACACCGGGGAGCTGTTTTTT.